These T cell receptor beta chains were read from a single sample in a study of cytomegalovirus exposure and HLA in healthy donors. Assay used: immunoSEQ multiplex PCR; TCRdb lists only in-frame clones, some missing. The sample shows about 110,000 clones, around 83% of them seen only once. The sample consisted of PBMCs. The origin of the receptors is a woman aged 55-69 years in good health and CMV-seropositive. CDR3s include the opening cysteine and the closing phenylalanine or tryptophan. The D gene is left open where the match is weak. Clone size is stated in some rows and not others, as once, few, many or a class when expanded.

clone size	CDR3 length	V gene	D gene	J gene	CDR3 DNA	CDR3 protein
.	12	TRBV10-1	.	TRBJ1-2	TGCGCCAGCAGTTGGAGGAGTTGTGGCTACACCTTC	CASSWRSCGYTF
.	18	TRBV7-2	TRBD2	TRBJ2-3	TGTGCCAGCAGCTTAGATGCTAGCGGGGCTTTGATATGGCACACGCAGTATTTT	CASSLDASGALIWHTQYF
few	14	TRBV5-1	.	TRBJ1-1	TGCGCCAGCGCTAGTGGTGGGGCGTACACTGAAGCTTTCTTT	CASASGGAYTEAFF
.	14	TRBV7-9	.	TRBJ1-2	TGTGCCAGCAGCTCACCGGATACAGGCTATGGCTACACCTTC	CASSSPDTGYGYTF
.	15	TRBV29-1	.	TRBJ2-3	TGCAGCGTAGCACCCTTTAGTTCGGGCACAGATACGCAGTATTTT	CSVAPFSSGTDTQYF
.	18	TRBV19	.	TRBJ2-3	TGTGCCAGTAGTATAGTCCAGCGCGGAGGGTGGGGCACAGATACGCAGTATTTT	CASSIVQRGGWGTDTQYF
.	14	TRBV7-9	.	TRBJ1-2	TGTGCCAGCAGCCCCATCCGGGACACGGATGGCTACACCTTC	CASSPIRDTDGYTF
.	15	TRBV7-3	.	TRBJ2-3	TGTGCCAGCAGCCAAAGGGGGGGGCCTTCAGATACGCAGTATTTT	CASSQRGGPSDTQYF
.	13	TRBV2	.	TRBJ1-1	TGTGCCAGCAGTGGGGATGAGGGCATAACGGCTTTCTTT	CASSGDEGITAFF
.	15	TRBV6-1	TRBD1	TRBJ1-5	TGTGCCAGCAGTGACGGGACAGAGTCCTATCAGCCCCAGCATTTT	CASSDGTESYQPQHF
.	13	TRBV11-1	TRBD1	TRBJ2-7	TGTGCCAGCAGCTTGGTACAGGGGATCGAGCAGTACTTC	CASSLVQGIEQYF
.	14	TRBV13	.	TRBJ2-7	TGTGCCAGCAGCTTAGGTGGGTGGGAGGACGAGCAGTACTTC	CASSLGGWEDEQYF
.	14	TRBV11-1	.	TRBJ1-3	TGTGCCAGCAGCTTTGGGAGGTCTGGAAACACCATATATTTT	CASSFGRSGNTIYF
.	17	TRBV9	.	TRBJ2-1	TGTGCCAGCAGCCTCAGATCAAGCGGCCTGGGGTTCGTTGAGCAGTTCTTC	CASSLRSSGLGFVEQFF
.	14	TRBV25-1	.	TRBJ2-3	TGTGCCAGCAGTGTGACAGGTAGCACAGATACGCAGTATTTT	CASSVTGSTDTQYF
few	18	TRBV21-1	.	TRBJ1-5	TGTGCCAGCAGCAAAACCCTATGGCAGGGCGGCGAATGGCAGCCCCAGCATTTT	CASSKTLWQGGEWQPQHF
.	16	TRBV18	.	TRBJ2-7	TGTGCCAGCTCACCAACAACCGGGATTTCTTCGGGCGAGCAGTACTTC	CASSPTTGISSGEQYF
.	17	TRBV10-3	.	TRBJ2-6	TGTGCCATCACCCCGGACAGTGAGCTCTCTGGGGCCAACGTCCTGACTTTC	CAITPDSELSGANVLTF
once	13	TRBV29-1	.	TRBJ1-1	TGCAGCGTTGATACAGGGCCCGATTTTGAAGCTTTCTTT	CSVDTGPDFEAFF
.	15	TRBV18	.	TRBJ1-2	TGTGCCAGCTCACCAGGGACTCTCCGCGGTGTGGGCTACACCTTC	CASSPGTLRGVGYTF
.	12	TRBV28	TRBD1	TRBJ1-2	TGTGCCACCGCGGACAGGGTCCGTGGCTACACCTTC	CATADRVRGYTF
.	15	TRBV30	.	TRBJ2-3	TGTGCCTGGGCCTCTCTCGACCGGGGGAAAGATACGCAGTATTTT	CAWASLDRGKDTQYF
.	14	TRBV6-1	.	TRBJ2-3	TGTGCCAGCACCCTCCCGTCGGTTGCAGATACGCAGTATTTT	CASTLPSVADTQYF
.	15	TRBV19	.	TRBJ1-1	TGTGCCAGTAGTATATCGCGGGGGGTCAACACTGAAGCTTTCTTT	CASSISRGVNTEAFF
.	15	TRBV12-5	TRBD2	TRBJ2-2	TGTGCTAGTGGTTTCAGACTAGCGGGGACCGGGGAGCTGTTTTTT	CASGFRLAGTGELFF
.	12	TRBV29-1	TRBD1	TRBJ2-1	TGCAGCGCTGACAGGGGGTACAATGAGCAGTTCTTC	CSADRGYNEQFF
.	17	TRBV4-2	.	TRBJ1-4	TGTGCCAGCAGCCAAGACCCCGGGGAGGCAACTAATGAAAAACTGTTTTTT	CASSQDPGEATNEKLFF
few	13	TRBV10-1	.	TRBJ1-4	TGCGCCGGGGGGTTCAAAACTAATGAAAAACTGTTTTTT	CAGGFKTNEKLFF
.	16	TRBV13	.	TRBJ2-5	TGTGCCAGCAGCAGTGGGGGCCAGGGGAGGGAAGAGACCCAGTACTTC	CASSSGGQGREETQYF
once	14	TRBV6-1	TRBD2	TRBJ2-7	TGTGCCAGCAGGGGACTAGCGGGATCCTACGAGCAGTACTTC	CASRGLAGSYEQYF
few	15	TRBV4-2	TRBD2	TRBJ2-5	TGTGCCAGCAGCCAGACCGGACTAGCATCTGAGACCCAGTACTTC	CASSQTGLASETQYF
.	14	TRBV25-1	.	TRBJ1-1	TGTGCCAGCACCTCATCCCAACGGTCCACTGAAGCTTTCTTT	CASTSSQRSTEAFF
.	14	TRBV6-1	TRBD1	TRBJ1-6	TGTGCCAGCAGGGCGGGACAGGGGAGGTCACCCCTCCACTTT	CASRAGQGRSPLHF
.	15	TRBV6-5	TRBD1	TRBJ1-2	TGTGCCAGCAGTTCCCCGGGACAGGGAAACTATGGCTACACCTTC	CASSSPGQGNYGYTF
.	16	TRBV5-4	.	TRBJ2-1	TGTGCCAGCAGCTTGGAACTAGCCCGTGCCTACAATGAGCAGTTCTTC	CASSLELARAYNEQFF
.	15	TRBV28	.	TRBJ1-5	TGTGCCAGCAGTTTTTCGGCAGGGAGGTATCAGCCCCAGCATTTT	CASSFSAGRYQPQHF
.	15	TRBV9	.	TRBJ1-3	TGTGCCAGCAGCGGAGGACTCAACTCTGGAAACACCATATATTTT	CASSGGLNSGNTIYF
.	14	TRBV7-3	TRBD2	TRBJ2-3	TGTGCCAGCAGCCTCGGGACTAGCGGAGATACGCAGTATTTT	CASSLGTSGDTQYF
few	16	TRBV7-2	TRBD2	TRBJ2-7	TGTGCCAGCAGCCTCGACCTAGCGGGAGGAGCCTACGAGCAGTACTTC	CASSLDLAGGAYEQYF
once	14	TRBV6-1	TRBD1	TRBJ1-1	TGTGCCAGCAGCATCCCAGGGGGAAACACTGAAGCTTTCTTT	CASSIPGGNTEAFF
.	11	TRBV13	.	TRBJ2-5	TGTGCCAGCAGCCTATCTCGGACCCAGTACTTC	CASSLSRTQYF
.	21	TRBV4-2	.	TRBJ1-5	TGTGCCAGCAGCCCCCGAGGCCAAGTTATTGGTCTCGGACTGGGGGGAGAGCCCCAGCATTTT	CASSPRGQVIGLGLGGEPQHF